Given below is one TCR beta chain in context. Antigen: not known. Study conclusions and caveats: Tumor memory CD4+ T cell TCR gene usage clustered with blood and lymph node memory CD4+ cells and lymph node naive CD4+ cells.

V shed 0 bases and J shed 8 bases, with 8 bases lying between them. CDR1 is SGDLS and CDR2 is YYNGEE in the germline V gene. The CDR3 consists of 12 residues. Naive CD4+ T cells were purified with Tregs depleted by CD25. Full-length variable regions came from constant-region reverse primers plus semi-nested Nested Universal Primer A PCR. TCRdb processed the 5' RACE reads anew with MiXCR; each CDR3 protein has one entry. The table has 8,000 to 8,500 distinct CDR3 sequences, approximately 67% seen once. Material: tumor-infiltrating naive CD4+ T cells sorted from the breast tumor. Stated subset: naive CD4+ T cells, CD4+CD45RA+CD25-. The sequence came from a female donor with breast cancer. The chain employs TRBV9 and TRBJ1-2; D gene unclear. The chain's CDR3 is CASSVAGPGYTF. The CDR3 nucleotides are TGTGCCAGCAGCGTAGCGGGCCCGGGCTACACCTTC.